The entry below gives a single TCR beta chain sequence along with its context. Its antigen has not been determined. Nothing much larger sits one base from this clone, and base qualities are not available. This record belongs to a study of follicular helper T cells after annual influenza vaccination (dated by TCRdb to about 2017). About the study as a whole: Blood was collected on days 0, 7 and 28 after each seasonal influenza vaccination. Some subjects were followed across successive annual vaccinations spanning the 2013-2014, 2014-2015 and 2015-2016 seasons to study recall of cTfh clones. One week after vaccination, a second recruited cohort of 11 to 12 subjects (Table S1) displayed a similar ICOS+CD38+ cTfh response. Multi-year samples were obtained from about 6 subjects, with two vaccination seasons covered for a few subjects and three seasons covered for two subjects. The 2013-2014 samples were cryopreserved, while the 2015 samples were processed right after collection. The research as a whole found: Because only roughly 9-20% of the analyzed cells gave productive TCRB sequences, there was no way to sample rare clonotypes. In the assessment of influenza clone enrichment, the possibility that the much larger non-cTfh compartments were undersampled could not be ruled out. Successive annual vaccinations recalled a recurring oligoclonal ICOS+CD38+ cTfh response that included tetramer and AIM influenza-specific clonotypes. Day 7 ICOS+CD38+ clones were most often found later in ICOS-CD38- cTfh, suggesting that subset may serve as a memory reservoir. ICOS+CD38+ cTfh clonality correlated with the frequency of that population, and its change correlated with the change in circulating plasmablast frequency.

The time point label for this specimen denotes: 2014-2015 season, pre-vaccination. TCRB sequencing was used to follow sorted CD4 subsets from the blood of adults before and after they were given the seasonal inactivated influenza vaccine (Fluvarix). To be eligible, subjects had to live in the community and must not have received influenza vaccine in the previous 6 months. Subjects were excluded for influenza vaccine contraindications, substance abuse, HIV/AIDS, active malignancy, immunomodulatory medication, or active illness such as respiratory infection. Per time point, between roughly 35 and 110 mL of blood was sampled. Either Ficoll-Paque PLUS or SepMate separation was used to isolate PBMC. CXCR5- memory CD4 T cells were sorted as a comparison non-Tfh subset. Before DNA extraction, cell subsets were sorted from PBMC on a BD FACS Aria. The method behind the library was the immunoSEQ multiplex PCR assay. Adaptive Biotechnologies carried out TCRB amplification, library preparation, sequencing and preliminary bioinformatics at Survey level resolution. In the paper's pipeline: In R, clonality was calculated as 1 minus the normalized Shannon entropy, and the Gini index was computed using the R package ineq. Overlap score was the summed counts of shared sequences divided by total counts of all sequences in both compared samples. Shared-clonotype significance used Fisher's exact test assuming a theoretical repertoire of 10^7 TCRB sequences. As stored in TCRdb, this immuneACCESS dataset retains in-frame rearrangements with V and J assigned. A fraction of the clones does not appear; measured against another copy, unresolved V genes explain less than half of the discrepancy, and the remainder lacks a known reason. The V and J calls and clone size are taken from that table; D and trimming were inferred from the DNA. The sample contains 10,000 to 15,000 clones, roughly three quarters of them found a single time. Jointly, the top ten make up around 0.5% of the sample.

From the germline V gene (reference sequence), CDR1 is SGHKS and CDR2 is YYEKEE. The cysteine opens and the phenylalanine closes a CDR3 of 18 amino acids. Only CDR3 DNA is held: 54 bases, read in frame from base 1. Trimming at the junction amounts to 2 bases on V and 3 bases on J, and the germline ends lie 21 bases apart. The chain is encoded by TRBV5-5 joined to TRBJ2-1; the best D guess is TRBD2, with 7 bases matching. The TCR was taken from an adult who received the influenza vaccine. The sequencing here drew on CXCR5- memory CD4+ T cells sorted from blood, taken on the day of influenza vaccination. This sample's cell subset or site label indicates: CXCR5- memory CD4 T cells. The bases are TGTGCCAGCAGCTTAAAGGGGGGGTCCTCATCCCTCTACAATGAGCAGTTCTTC. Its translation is CASSLKGGSSSLYNEQFF.